This T cell receptor (beta chain) was documented in a study of cytomegalovirus exposure and HLA in healthy donors. Measured with immunoSEQ multiplex PCR; TCRdb has only the in-frame clones, and not every one. The data contain about 56,000 clones, over 85% of them singletons. The TCR was taken from a man in his late teens or twenties in good health and CMV-seronegative. Source material: PBMCs.

The chain's CDR3 is CASSLGGPPRDEQYF. CDR3 coding DNA: TGTGCCAGCAGTTTAGGCGGGCCTCCCCGAGACGAGCAGTACTTC. The chain combines TRBV28 with TRBJ2-7, with D possibly being TRBD2 (5 bases). Trimming left V 2 bases short and J 5 bases short, with 16 bases between. The CDR3 sequence is 15 residues long. Germline loops: CDR1 MDHEN, CDR2 SYDVKM.